The clone carrying this TCR beta chain has more than one count but fewer than ten. A much larger clonotype is one base distant, so this may be a read error. The CDR3 contains 13 residues. CDR1 LNHNV and CDR2 YYDKDF come from the germline V gene (reference sequence). Trimming removed 8 bases from V and 4 bases from J, with 13 bases in between. From approximately 430 ng of RNA, a library with molecular barcoded alpha/delta and beta/gamma adaptors was made. MiXCR, applied by TCRdb to the reads, yields one record per CDR3 protein. This sample has fewer than 45,000 distinct CDR3 sequences, with 10% to 15% found just once. This entry belongs to a study of read filtering for tumor transcriptome and immune sequencing.

The J gene is TRBJ2-3, the V gene TRBV15, with a possible D match to TRBD1 (6 bases). This TCR was sampled from a donor at least 40 years old with multiple myeloma. Sequencing used a population of CD138-negative cells sorted from bone marrow. DNA for the CDR3: TGTGCCACCGGGGACACAAGCGCAGATACGCAGTATTTT. Protein product: CATGDTSADTQYF.